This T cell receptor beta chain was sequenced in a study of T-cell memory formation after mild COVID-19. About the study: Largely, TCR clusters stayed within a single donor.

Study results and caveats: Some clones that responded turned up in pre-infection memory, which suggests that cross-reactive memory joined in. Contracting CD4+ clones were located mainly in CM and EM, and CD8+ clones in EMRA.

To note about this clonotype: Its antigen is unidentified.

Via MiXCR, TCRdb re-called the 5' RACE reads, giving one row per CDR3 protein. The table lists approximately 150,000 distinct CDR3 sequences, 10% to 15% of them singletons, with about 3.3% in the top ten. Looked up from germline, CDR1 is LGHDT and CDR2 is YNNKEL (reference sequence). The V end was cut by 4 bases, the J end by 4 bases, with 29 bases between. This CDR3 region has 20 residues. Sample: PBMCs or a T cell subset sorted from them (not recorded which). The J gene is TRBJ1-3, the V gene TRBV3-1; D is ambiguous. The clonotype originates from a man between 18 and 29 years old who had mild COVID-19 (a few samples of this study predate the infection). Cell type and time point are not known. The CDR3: CASSPRPIPLQRAEGNTIYF. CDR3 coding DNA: TGTGCCAGCAGCCCCCGGCCCATACCACTGCAGCGGGCCGAAGGAAACACCATATATTTT.